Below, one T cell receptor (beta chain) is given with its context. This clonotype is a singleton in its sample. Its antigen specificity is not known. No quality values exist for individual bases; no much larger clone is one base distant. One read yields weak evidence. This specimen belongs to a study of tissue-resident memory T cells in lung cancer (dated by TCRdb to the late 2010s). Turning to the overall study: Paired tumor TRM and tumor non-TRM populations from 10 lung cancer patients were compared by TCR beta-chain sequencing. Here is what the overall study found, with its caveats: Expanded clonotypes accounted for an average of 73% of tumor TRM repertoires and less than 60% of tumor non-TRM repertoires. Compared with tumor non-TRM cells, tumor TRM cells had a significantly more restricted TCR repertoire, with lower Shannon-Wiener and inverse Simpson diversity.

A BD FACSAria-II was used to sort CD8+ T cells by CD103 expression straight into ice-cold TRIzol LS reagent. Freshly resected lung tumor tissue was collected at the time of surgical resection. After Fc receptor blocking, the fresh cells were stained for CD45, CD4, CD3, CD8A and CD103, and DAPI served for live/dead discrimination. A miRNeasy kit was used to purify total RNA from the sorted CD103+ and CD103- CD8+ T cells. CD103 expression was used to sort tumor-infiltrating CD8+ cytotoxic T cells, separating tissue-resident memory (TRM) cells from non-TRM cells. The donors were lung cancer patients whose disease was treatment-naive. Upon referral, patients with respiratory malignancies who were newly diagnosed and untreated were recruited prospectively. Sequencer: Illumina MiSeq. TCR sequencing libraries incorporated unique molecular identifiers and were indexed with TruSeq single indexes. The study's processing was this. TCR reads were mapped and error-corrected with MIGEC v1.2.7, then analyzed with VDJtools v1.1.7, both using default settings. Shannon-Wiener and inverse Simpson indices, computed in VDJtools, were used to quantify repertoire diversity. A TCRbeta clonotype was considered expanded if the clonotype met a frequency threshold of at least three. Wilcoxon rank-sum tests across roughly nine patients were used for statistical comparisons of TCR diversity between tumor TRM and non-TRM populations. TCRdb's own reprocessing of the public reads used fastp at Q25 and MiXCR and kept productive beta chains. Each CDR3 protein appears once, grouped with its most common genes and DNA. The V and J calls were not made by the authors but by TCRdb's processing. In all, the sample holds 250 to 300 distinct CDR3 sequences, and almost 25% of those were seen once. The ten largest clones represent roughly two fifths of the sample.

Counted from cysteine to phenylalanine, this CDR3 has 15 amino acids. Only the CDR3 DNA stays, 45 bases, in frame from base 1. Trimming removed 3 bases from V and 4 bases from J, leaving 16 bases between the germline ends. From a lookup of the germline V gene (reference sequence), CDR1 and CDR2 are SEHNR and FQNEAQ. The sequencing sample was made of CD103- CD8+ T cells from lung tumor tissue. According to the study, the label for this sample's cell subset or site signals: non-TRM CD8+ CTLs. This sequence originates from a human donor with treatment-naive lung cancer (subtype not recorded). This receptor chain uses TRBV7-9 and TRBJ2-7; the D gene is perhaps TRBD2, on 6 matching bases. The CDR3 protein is CASSFWDPEGYEQYF. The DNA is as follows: TGTGCCAGCAGCTTCTGGGACCCGGAGGGATACGAGCAGTACTTC. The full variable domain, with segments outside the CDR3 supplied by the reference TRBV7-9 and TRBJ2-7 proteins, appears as DTGVSQNPRHKITKRGQNVTFRCDPISEHNRLYWYRQTLGQGPEFLTYFQNEAQLEKSRLLSDRFSAERPKGSFSTLEIQRTEQGDSAMYLCASSFWDPEGYEQYFGPGTRLTVT.